Sequencing of this TCR beta chain was carried out in a study of T cells in localized non-small cell lung cancer. Comments on this clone: Its antigen is still unknown.

V was trimmed by 3 bases and J by 0 bases, leaving 9 bases between them. Germline CDR1 LGHNA, CDR2 YSLEER. The CDR3 has 15 residues. Overall study results and limits: One tumor region alone was sequenced, and heterogeneity therefore remains possible. Uninvolved adjacent lung, not tumor, had the highest T cell clonality. There was an association of higher blood T cell density with longer overall survival. In adjacent lung appeared a median 57 of the top 100 tumor clones.

Sequencing used immunoSEQ multiplex PCR; TCRdb keeps in-frame clones, though not all of them. The data hold some 25,000 clones, with approximately 83% observed a single time. This receptor was identified in a male donor aged 60 or over with stage II squamous cell lung carcinoma. The chain combines TRBV4-3 with TRBJ1-3; D is ambiguous. The source was peripheral blood, collected before any cancer treatment. The DNA for the CDR3 is TGCGCCAGCAGCCAGGGGATTAGCTCTGGAAACACCATATATTTT. Translating it yields CASSQGISSGNTIYF.